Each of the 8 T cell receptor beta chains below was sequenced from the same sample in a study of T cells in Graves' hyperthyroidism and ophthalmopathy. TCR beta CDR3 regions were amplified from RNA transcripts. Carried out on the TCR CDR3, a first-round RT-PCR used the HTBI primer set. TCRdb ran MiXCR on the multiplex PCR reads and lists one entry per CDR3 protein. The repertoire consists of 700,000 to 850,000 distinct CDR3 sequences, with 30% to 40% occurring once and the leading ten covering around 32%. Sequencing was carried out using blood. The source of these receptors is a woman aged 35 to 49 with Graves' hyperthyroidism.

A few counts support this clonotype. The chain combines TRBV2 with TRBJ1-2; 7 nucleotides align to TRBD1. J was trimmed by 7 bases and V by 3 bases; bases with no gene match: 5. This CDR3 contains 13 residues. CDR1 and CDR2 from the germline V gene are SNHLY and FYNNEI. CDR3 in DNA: TGTGCCAGCAGTGAGCAGGGGGTTCGTGGCTACACCTTC. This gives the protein CASSEQGVRGYTF. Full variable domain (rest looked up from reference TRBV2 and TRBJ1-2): EPEVTQTPSHQVTQMGQEVILRCVPISNHLYFYWYRQILGQKVEFLVSFYNNEISEKSEIFDDQFSVERPDGSNFTLKIRSTKLEDSAMYFCASSEQGVRGYTFGSGTRLTVV.

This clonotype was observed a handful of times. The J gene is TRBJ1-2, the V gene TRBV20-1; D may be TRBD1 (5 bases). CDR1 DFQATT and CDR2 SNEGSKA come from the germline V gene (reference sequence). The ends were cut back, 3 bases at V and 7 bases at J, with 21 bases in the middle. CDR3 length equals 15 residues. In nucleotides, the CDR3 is TGCAGTGCTAGTTCTCTCGGTGGGGGAACCGGTGGCTACACCTTC. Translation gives CSASSLGGGTGGYTF.

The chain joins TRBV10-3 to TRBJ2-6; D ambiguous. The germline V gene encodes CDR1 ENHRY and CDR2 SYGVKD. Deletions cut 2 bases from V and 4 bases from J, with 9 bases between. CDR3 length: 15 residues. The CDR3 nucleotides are TGTGCCATCAGTGAGCCATACCTAGGGGCCAACGTCCTGACTTTC. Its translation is CAISEPYLGANVLTF.

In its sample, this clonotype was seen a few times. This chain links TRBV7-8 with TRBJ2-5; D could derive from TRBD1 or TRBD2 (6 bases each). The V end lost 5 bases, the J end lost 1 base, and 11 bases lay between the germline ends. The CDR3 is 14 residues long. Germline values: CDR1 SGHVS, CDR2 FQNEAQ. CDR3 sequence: CASSLRGAQETQYF. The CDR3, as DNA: TGTGCCAGCAGCCTTAGGGGGGCCCAAGAGACCCAGTACTTC.

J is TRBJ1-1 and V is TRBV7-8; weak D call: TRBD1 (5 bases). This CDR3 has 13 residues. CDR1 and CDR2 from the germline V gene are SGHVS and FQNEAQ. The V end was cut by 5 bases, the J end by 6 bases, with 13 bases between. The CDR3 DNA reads TGTGCCAGCAGCCCAGCGGAGGGGTCTGAAGCTTTCTTT. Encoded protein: CASSPAEGSEAFF.

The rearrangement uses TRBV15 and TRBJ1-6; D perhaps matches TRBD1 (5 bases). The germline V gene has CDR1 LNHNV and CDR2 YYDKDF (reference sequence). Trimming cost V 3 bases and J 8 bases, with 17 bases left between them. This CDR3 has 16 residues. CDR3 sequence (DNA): TGTGCCACCAGCAGTTACGGGGGAGGCTCGGATTCACCCCTCCACTTT. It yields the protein CATSSYGGGSDSPLHF.

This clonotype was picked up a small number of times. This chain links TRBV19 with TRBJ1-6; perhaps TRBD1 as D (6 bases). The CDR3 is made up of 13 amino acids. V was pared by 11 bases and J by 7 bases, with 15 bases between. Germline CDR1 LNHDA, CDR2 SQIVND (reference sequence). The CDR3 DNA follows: TGTGCCGGAAACAGGGATGACAATTCACCCCTCCACTTT. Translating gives CAGNRDDNSPLHF. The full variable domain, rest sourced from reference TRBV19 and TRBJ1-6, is DGGITQSPKYLFRKEGQNVTLSCEQNLNHDAMYWYRQDPGQGLRLIYYSQIVNDFQKGDIAEGYSVSREKKESFPLTVTSAQKNPTAFYLCAGNRDDNSPLHFGNGTRLTVT.

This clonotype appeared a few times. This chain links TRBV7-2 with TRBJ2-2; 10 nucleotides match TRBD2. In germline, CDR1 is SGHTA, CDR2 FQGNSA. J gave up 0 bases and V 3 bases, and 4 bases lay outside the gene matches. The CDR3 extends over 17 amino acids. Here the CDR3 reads CASSFPSGGTNTGELFF. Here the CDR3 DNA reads TGTGCCAGCAGCTTTCCTAGCGGGGGAACGAACACCGGGGAGCTGTTTTTT.